Listed below are T cell receptor beta chains from one sample, sequenced in a study of shared clonotypes between healthy human individuals. Assay: immunoSEQ multiplex PCR; the TCRdb copy retains only in-frame clones and omits some. The sample consists of approximately 500,000 clones, 81% of them appearing once. The material sequenced was PBMCs. The receptors were gathered from a woman between 40 and 55 years old in good health. Some clones in this sample may be carry-over from other donors' samples. CDR3s include the opening cysteine and the closing phenylalanine or tryptophan. Fields, in order: V gene, clone size, J gene, D gene, CDR3 protein, CDR3 DNA. D genes are given only for firm matches. The size field is filled for only some rows; it gives once, few, many or a size class.

TRBV13,-,TRBJ1-4,TRBD1,CASSLGPTGGGQEKLFF,TGTGCCAGCAGCTTAGGCCCCACAGGGGGTGGGCAGGAAAAACTGTTTTTT
TRBV28,-,TRBJ2-3,-,CASSLSPWVLGSDYTDTQYF,TGTGCCAGCAGTTTATCGCCGTGGGTACTTGGGTCCGATTACACAGATACGCAGTATTTT
TRBV28,-,TRBJ1-5,-,CASNGMGQPQHF,TGTGCCAGCAACGGCATGGGTCAGCCCCAGCATTTT
TRBV9,-,TRBJ2-5,TRBD2,CASSVGASGRAETQYF,TGTGCCAGCAGCGTAGGGGCTAGCGGGAGGGCGGAGACCCAGTACTTC
TRBV7-2,-,TRBJ2-3,TRBD2,CASSLGLADTDTQYF,TGTGCCAGCAGCTTAGGTCTAGCGGACACAGATACGCAGTATTTT
TRBV7-9,-,TRBJ2-3,-,CASSSWGSTDTQYF,TGTGCCAGCAGCTCTTGGGGGAGCACAGATACGCAGTATTTT
TRBV4-1,-,TRBJ1-3,-,CASSQVLTRGRAGNTIYF,TGCGCCAGCAGCCAAGTCCTTACGAGGGGGAGAGCTGGAAACACCATATATTTT
TRBV30,-,TRBJ2-7,TRBD2,CAWRGLAGGFSGEQYF,TGTGCCTGGAGGGGACTAGCGGGAGGGTTCAGTGGCGAGCAGTACTTC
TRBV7-8,-,TRBJ2-7,-,CASSPRTVSGYEQYF,TGTGCCAGCAGCCCCCGCACGGTTTCGGGCTACGAGCAGTACTTC
TRBV18,-,TRBJ2-1,-,CASSERRVVSNEQFF,TGTGCCAGCTCAGAAAGAAGGGTCGTTTCCAATGAGCAGTTCTTC
TRBV5-6,-,TRBJ1-5,TRBD1,CASSYVGQGEQPQHF,TGTGCCAGCAGCTATGTCGGACAGGGTGAGCAGCCCCAGCATTTT
TRBV7-2,-,TRBJ2-5,TRBD2,CASSWGPSGQETQYF,TGTGCCAGCAGCTGGGGTCCTAGCGGCCAAGAGACCCAGTACTTC
TRBV10-1,-,TRBJ2-3,-,CASGPDTPGSTDTQYF,TGCGCCAGCGGGCCTGATACACCCGGTTCCACAGATACGCAGTATTTT
TRBV2,few,TRBJ2-7,TRBD1,CASKLVGQGSYEQYF,TGTGCCAGCAAGTTGGTAGGACAGGGTTCCTACGAGCAGTACTTC
TRBV7-8,-,TRBJ2-5,TRBD1,CASIFSGGHETQYF,TGTGCCAGCATCTTTTCAGGGGGACACGAGACCCAGTACTTC
TRBV5-8,few,TRBJ2-1,-,CASSLRGMDYNEQFF,TGTGCCAGCAGCTTGCGCGGGATGGACTACAATGAGCAGTTCTTC
TRBV19,-,TRBJ2-7,-,CASSIKGEAYEQYF,TGTGCCAGTAGTATCAAGGGGGAGGCCTACGAGCAGTACTTC
TRBV11-2,-,TRBJ1-1,-,CASSLARVTEAFF,TGTGCCAGCAGCTTAGCGCGGGTTACTGAAGCTTTCTTT
TRBV5-1,-,TRBJ2-3,TRBD2,CASSLDLAGDTDTQYF,TGCGCCAGCAGCTTGGATTTAGCGGGGGATACAGATACGCAGTATTTT
TRBV5-4,-,TRBJ2-5,-,CASSLGQYQETQYF,TGTGCCAGCAGCTTGGGACAGTATCAAGAGACCCAGTACTTC
TRBV28,few,TRBJ2-7,TRBD2,CATSSGASGTYEQYF,TGTGCCACCTCCTCAGGGGCTAGCGGGACCTACGAGCAGTACTTC
TRBV27,-,TRBJ2-7,TRBD2,CASSFSGGGAKGYEQYF,TGTGCCAGCAGTTTTAGTGGGGGAGGGGCGAAGGGCTACGAGCAGTACTTC
TRBV30,-,TRBJ1-5,-,CAWSEGEHQPQHF,TGTGCCTGGAGTGAAGGGGAACACCAGCCCCAGCATTTT
TRBV5-1,-,TRBJ2-2,TRBD2,CASSTGLAGGITGELFF,TGCGCCAGCAGCACGGGACTAGCGGGAGGCATCACCGGGGAGCTGTTTTTT
TRBV19,-,TRBJ1-4,-,CASGRLGEKLFF,TGTGCCAGCGGGAGGTTGGGGGAAAAACTGTTTTTT
TRBV5-1,-,TRBJ2-3,-,CASSVEVRSTDTQYF,TGCGCCAGCAGCGTGGAGGTCAGGAGCACAGATACGCAGTATTTT
TRBV7-2,-,TRBJ2-7,-,CASSSGPGQYGEQYF,TGTGCCAGCAGCTCCGGGCCGGGACAATATGGGGAGCAGTACTTC
TRBV5-1,-,TRBJ1-1,TRBD1,CASSSGTGVLNTEAFF,TGCGCCAGCAGCTCCGGGACAGGGGTCTTGAACACTGAAGCTTTCTTT
TRBV20-1,-,TRBJ1-5,-,CSASQNQPQHF,TGCAGTGCTAGCCAGAATCAGCCCCAGCATTTT
TRBV5-1,-,TRBJ2-5,-,CASSFGTGQETQYF,TGCGCCAGCAGCTTTGGCACGGGCCAAGAGACCCAGTACTTC
TRBV30,-,TRBJ2-5,-,CAWSVLGYQETQYF,TGTGCCTGGAGTGTACTCGGGTACCAAGAGACCCAGTACTTC
TRBV4-3,-,TRBJ1-1,-,CASSRGRAVTEAFF,TGCGCCAGCAGCCGCGGTCGGGCAGTAACTGAAGCTTTCTTT
TRBV11-3,-,TRBJ2-1,-,CASSSHGIDNEQFF,TGTGCCAGCAGCTCCCACGGGATCGACAATGAGCAGTTCTTC
TRBV29-1,-,TRBJ1-2,-,CSVGRQSNYGYTF,TGCAGCGTTGGTAGACAATCTAACTATGGCTACACCTTC
TRBV27,-,TRBJ1-1,-,CASSLREGTEAFF,TGTGCCAGCAGTTTACGCGAGGGCACTGAAGCTTTCTTT
TRBV7-2,many,TRBJ2-5,TRBD2,CASSRRTSGSGGQETQYF,TGTGCCAGCAGCCGAAGGACTAGCGGGAGCGGGGGCCAAGAGACCCAGTACTTC
TRBV7-2,few,TRBJ1-1,-,CASSVRGGAFF,TGTGCCAGCAGCGTACGGGGGGGAGCTTTCTTT
TRBV9,-,TRBJ2-1,-,CASSLDGYEQFF,TGTGCCAGCAGCCTAGATGGGTATGAGCAGTTCTTC
TRBV30,-,TRBJ2-7,-,CAWSGTYEQYF,TGTGCCTGGAGTGGCACCTACGAGCAGTACTTC
TRBV29-1,-,TRBJ2-1,-,CSVGQTASSYNEQFF,TGCAGCGTTGGCCAAACGGCCAGCTCCTACAATGAGCAGTTCTTC
TRBV28,-,TRBJ2-2,-,CASRSLTGMVTGELFF,TGTGCCAGCAGGTCTCTCACAGGGATGGTAACCGGGGAGCTGTTTTTT
TRBV4-3,-,TRBJ2-7,-,CASSQGRWGEQYF,TGCGCCAGCAGCCAAGGTCGGTGGGGCGAGCAGTACTTC
TRBV28,-,TRBJ2-3,-,CASRGGAGRPDTQYF,TGTGCCAGCAGGGGTGGGGCGGGGAGGCCAGATACGCAGTATTTT
TRBV6-6,-,TRBJ1-5,TRBD1,CASSLEGGRNQPQHF,TGTGCCAGCAGTTTAGAAGGGGGCCGGAATCAGCCCCAGCATTTT
TRBV5-1,once,TRBJ2-1,-,CASSYRTASSYNEQFF,TGCGCCAGCAGCTATCGGACGGCGAGCTCCTACAATGAGCAGTTCTTC
TRBV15,once,TRBJ2-5,-,CATSREGFSEAQYF,TGTGCCACCAGCAGAGAGGGGTTTTCGGAGGCCCAGTACTTC
TRBV28,-,TRBJ2-7,-,CATKGAGGPHGGEQYF,TGTGCCACAAAGGGGGCAGGGGGTCCCCACGGGGGCGAGCAGTACTTC
TRBV4-2,-,TRBJ1-4,TRBD1,CASSQGQGVEKLFF,TGTGCCAGCAGCCAGGGACAGGGGGTTGAAAAACTGTTTTTT
TRBV7-3,-,TRBJ2-3,-,CASTAYLGDTQYF,TGTGCCAGCACCGCTTATCTGGGTGATACGCAGTATTTT
TRBV29-1,medium-sized,TRBJ1-1,-,CSVEKGGTEAFF,TGCAGCGTTGAAAAGGGGGGAACTGAAGCTTTCTTT
TRBV2,-,TRBJ2-2,-,CATRYFQTGELFF,TGTGCCACCCGGTACTTCCAGACCGGGGAGCTGTTTTTT
TRBV7-2,once,TRBJ2-3,TRBD2,CASSPGSGKGTDTQYF,TGTGCCAGCAGCCCTGGGAGCGGGAAAGGCACAGATACGCAGTATTTT
TRBV6-4,-,TRBJ2-5,-,CARPRDPEKETQYF,TGTGCCAGACCCCGGGACCCAGAAAAAGAGACCCAGTACTTC
TRBV19,-,TRBJ2-2,-,CASSLIGATNTGELFF,TGTGCCAGTAGTCTTATAGGGGCGACGAACACCGGGGAGCTGTTTTTT
TRBV27,many,TRBJ1-3,TRBD1,CASGDRRNTIYF,TGTGCCAGCGGGGACAGGAGAAACACCATATATTTT
TRBV7-9,-,TRBJ2-2,-,CASTSVSNGELFF,TGTGCCAGCACCTCGGTGTCCAACGGGGAGCTGTTTTTT
TRBV10-3,-,TRBJ2-5,-,CAISLGETQYF,TGTGCCATCAGTTTGGGGGAGACCCAGTACTTC
TRBV5-4,-,TRBJ2-3,-,CASSLEVSDDTQYF,TGTGCCAGCAGCTTGGAGGTTAGCGACGATACGCAGTATTTT
TRBV5-1,-,TRBJ1-2,TRBD1,CASSLRTGGTSNYGYTF,TGCGCCAGCAGCTTGAGGACAGGCGGTACATCTAACTATGGCTACACCTTC
TRBV18,-,TRBJ1-3,-,CASSPGISGNTIYF,TGTGCCAGCTCACCTGGGATCTCTGGAAACACCATATATTTT